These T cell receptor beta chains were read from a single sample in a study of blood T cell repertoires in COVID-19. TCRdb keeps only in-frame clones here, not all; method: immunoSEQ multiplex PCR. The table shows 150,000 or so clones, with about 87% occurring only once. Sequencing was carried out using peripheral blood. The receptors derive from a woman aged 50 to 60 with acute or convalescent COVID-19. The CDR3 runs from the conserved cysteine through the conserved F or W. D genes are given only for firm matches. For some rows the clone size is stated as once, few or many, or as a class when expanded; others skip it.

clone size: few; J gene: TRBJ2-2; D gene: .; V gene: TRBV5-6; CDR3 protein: CASSRRGNTGELFF; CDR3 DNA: TGTGCCAGCAGCCGGAGGGGGAACACCGGGGAGCTGTTTTTT
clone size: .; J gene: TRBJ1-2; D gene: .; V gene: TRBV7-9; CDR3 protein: CASSLGGLPSYGYTF; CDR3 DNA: TGTGCCAGCAGCTTAGGAGGGCTCCCTAGCTATGGCTACACCTTC
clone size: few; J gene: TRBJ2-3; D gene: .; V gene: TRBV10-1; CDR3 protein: CASSEGGTQYF; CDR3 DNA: TGCGCCAGCAGTGAAGGCGGTACGCAGTATTTT
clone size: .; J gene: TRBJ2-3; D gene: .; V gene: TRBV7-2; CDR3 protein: CASSLAPGQGRTHTQYF; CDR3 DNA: TGTGCCAGCAGCTTAGCGCCCGGACAAGGCCGCACACATACGCAGTATTTT
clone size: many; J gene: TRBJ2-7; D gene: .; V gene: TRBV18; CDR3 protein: CASSPPDSNRTTFYEQYF; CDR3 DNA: TGTGCCAGCTCACCACCCGACAGCAACCGCACGACATTTTACGAGCAGTACTTC
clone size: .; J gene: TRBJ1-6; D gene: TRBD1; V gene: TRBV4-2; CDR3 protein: CASSQSGQGTSPLHF; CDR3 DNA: TGTGCCAGCAGCCAATCCGGACAGGGGACCTCACCCCTCCACTTT
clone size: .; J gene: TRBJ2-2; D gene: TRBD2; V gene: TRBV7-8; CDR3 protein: CASSLGLAGGYTGELFF; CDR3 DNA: TGTGCCAGCAGCTTAGGACTAGCGGGGGGATACACCGGGGAGCTGTTTTTT
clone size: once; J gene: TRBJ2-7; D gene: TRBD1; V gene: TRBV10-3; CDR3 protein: CAISPTGQGYEQYF; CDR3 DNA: TGTGCCATCAGTCCAACGGGACAGGGCTACGAGCAGTACTTC
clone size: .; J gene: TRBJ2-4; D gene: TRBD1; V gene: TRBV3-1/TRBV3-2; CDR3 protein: CASSLIGQGRMDIQYF; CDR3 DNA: TGTGCCAGCAGTCTTATCGGACAGGGACGGATGGACATTCAGTACTTC
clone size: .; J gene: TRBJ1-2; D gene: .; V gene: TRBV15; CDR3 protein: CATSRDLFGYKTRVGGYTF; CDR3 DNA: TGTGCCACCAGCAGAGATCTCTTTGGGTACAAAACACGGGTAGGAGGCTACACCTTC
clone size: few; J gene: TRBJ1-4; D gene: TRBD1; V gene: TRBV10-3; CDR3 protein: CAISEIGQGNEKLFF; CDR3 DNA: TGTGCCATCAGTGAGATAGGACAGGGGAATGAAAAACTGTTTTTT
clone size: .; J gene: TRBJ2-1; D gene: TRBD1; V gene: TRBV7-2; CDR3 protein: CASSWRQGAYNEQFF; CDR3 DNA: TGTGCCAGCAGCTGGCGCCAGGGGGCGTACAATGAGCAGTTCTTC
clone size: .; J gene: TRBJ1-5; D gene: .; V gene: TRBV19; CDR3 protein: CASRMQGPNQPQHF; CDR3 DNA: TGTGCCAGTAGGATGCAGGGGCCCAATCAGCCCCAGCATTTT
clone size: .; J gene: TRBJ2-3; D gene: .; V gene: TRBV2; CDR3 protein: CASSVANPKPGDTQYF; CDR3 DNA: TGTGCCAGCAGTGTAGCCAACCCAAAGCCGGGAGATACGCAGTATTTT
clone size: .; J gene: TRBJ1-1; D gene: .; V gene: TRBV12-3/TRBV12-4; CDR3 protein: CASTWDTRGAFF; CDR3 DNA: TGTGCCAGCACCTGGGACACACGGGGAGCTTTCTTT
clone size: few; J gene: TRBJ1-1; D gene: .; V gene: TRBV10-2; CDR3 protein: CASSETSRGEAFF; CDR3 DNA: TGCGCCAGCAGTGAGACGTCACGAGGGGAAGCTTTCTTT
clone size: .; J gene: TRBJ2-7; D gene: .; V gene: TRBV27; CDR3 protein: CASRASRDSYEQYF; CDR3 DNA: TGTGCCAGCAGGGCTTCCAGGGATTCCTACGAGCAGTACTTC
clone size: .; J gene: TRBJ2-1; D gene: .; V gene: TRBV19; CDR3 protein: CASSFRDSNNEQFF; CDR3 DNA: TGTGCCAGTAGTTTCCGGGACTCTAACAATGAGCAGTTCTTC
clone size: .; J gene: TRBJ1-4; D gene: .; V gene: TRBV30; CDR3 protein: CAWSPLLSATNEKLFF; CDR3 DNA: TGTGCCTGGAGCCCCCTCTTGTCTGCAACTAATGAAAAACTGTTTTTT
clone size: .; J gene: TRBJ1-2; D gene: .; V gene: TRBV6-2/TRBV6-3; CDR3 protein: CASSVTTGGGYTF; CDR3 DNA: TGTGCCAGCAGCGTTACTACGGGGGGAGGCTACACCTTC
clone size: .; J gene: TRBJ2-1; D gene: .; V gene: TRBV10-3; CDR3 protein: CAISESGEAYNEQFF; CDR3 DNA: TGTGCCATCAGTGAGTCGGGGGAGGCATACAATGAGCAGTTCTTC
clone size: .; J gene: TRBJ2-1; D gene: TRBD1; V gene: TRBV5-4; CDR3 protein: CASSLDRASYNEQFF; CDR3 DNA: TGTGCCAGCAGCTTAGACAGGGCCTCCTACAATGAGCAGTTCTTC
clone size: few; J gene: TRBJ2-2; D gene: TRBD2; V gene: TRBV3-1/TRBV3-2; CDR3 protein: CASSLLAGGLTGELFF; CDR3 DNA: TGTGCCAGCAGCCTACTAGCGGGAGGACTCACCGGGGAGCTGTTTTTT
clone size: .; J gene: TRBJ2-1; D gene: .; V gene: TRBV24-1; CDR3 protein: CATSDYDSGEQFF; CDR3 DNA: TGTGCCACCAGTGATTATGACTCGGGGGAGCAGTTCTTC
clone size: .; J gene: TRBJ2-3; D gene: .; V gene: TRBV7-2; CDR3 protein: CASSLGGGASDTQYF; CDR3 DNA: TGTGCCAGCAGCTTAGGAGGGGGGGCGTCAGATACGCAGTATTTT
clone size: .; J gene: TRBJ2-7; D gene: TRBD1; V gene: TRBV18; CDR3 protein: CASSPPGQGAHEQYF; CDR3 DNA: TGTGCCAGCTCACCACCGGGACAGGGGGCACACGAGCAGTACTTC
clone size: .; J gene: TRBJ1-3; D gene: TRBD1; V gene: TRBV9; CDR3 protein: CASSPDRDGNTIYF; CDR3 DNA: TGTGCCAGCAGCCCCGACAGGGATGGAAACACCATATATTTT
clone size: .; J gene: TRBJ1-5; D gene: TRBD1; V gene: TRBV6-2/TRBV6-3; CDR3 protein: CASSDGQGSQPQHF; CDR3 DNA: TGTGCCAGCAGCGACGGACAGGGAAGTCAGCCCCAGCATTTT
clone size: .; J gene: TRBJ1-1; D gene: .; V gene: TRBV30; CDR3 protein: CAWSVGGVSTEAFF; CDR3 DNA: TGTGCCTGGAGTGTGGGGGGGGTGAGCACTGAAGCTTTCTTT
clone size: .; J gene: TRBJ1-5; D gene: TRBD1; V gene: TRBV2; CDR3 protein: CASSIDRGSNQPQHF; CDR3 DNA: TGTGCCAGCAGTATTGACAGGGGAAGCAATCAGCCCCAGCATTTT
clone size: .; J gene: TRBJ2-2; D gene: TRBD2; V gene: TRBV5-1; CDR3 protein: CASSPTGQGLAGSWTGELFF; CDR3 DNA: TGCGCCAGCAGCCCCACAGGGCAGGGACTAGCGGGATCGTGGACCGGGGAGCTGTTTTTT
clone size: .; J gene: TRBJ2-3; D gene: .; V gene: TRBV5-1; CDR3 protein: CASSFFTGLGTDTQYF; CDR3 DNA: TGCGCCAGCAGCTTCTTTACCGGACTGGGCACAGATACGCAGTATTTT
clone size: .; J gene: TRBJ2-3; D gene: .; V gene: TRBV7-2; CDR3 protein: CASSHQYTHTDTQYF; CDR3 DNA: TGTGCCAGCAGCCATCAGTACACCCACACAGATACGCAGTATTTT
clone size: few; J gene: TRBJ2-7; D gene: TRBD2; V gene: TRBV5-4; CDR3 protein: CASSLFPRLAGSEQYF; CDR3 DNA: TGTGCCAGCAGCTTGTTTCCCCGCCTAGCGGGATCCGAGCAGTACTTC
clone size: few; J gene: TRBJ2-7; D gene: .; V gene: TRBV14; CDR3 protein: CASSPFPSYTYEQYF; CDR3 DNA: TGTGCCAGCAGCCCCTTCCCTAGTTACACCTACGAGCAGTACTTC
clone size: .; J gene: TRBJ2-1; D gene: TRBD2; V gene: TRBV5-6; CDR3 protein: CASSPGLAGSEQFF; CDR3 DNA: TGTGCCAGCAGCCCGGGACTAGCGGGAAGTGAGCAGTTCTTC
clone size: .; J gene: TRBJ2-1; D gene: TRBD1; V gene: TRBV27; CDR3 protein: CASSLRAGQGSVVNEQFF; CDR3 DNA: TGTGCCAGCAGTTTAAGGGCCGGACAGGGGTCAGTAGTGAATGAGCAGTTCTTC
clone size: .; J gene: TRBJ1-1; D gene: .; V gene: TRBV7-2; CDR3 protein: CASSSHSAGTGAFF; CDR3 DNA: TGTGCCAGCAGCTCCCATTCCGCGGGGACCGGAGCTTTCTTT
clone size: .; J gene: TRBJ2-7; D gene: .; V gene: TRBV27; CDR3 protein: CASTPTAGRGVSYEQYF; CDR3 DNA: TGTGCCAGCACCCCCACGGCGGGGAGGGGGGTTTCCTACGAGCAGTACTTC
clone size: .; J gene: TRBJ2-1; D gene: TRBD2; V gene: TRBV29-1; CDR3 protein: CSVASLAGGINEQFF; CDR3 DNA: TGCAGCGTTGCCTCCCTAGCGGGGGGTATCAATGAGCAGTTCTTC
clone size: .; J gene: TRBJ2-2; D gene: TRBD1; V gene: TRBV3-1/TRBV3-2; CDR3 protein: CASSQAWTGEYTGELFF; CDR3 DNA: TGTGCCAGCAGCCAGGCTTGGACAGGAGAATACACCGGGGAGCTGTTTTTT
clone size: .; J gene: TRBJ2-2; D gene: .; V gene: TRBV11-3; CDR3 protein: CASSFPGAIGELFF; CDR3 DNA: TGTGCCAGCAGCTTCCCAGGGGCAATCGGGGAGCTGTTTTTT
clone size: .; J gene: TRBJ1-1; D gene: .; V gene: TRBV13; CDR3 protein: CASSRAYDTEAFF; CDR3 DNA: TGTGCCAGCAGCCGAGCATATGACACTGAAGCTTTCTTT
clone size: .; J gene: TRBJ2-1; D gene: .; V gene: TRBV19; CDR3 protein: CASRPGSNSYNEQFF; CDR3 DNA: TGTGCCAGTAGGCCAGGTTCCAACTCCTACAATGAGCAGTTCTTC
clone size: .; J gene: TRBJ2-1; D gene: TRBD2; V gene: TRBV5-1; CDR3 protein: CASSWGWTSGRNEQFF; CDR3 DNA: TGCGCCAGCAGCTGGGGGTGGACTAGCGGGCGTAATGAGCAGTTCTTC
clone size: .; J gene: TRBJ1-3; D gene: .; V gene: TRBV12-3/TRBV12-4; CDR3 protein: CASAQGGNTIYF; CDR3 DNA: TGTGCCAGCGCACAGGGAGGAAACACCATATATTTT
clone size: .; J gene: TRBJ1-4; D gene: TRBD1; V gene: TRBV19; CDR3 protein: CASSIIRGQGETNEKLFF; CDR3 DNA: TGTGCCAGTAGTATCATACGCGGACAGGGGGAAACTAATGAAAAACTGTTTTTT
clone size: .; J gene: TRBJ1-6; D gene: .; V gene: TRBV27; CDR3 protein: CASRRQGNSPLHF; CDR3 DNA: TGTGCCAGCAGGAGGCAGGGTAATTCACCCCTCCACTTT
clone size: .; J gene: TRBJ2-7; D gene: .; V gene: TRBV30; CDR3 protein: CAWTPSPSYEQYF; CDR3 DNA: TGTGCCTGGACTCCCAGTCCCTCCTACGAGCAGTACTTC
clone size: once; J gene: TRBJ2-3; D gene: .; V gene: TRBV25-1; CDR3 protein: CASSEVWGAGTDTQYF; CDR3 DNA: TGTGCCAGCAGTGAAGTCTGGGGCGCCGGCACAGATACGCAGTATTTT
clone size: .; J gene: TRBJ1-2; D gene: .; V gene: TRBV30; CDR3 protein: CAWRVSRGYTF; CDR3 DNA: TGTGCCTGGAGGGTGTCTCGGGGCTACACCTTC
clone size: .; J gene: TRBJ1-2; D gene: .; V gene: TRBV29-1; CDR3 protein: CSVEVRQNYGYTF; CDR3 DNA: TGCAGCGTTGAGGTCAGACAAAACTATGGCTACACCTTC
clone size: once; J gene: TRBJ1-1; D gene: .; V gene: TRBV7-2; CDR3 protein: CASSLAGTGNAFF; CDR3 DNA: TGTGCCAGCAGCTTAGCCGGCACAGGGAATGCTTTCTTT
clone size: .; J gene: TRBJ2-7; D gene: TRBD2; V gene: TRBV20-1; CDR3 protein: CSARVAGGEYF; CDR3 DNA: TGCAGTGCTAGAGTAGCGGGAGGGGAGTACTTC
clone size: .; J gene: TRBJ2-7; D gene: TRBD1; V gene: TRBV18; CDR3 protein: CASSSGQGVAREQYF; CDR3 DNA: TGTGCCAGCTCATCCGGACAGGGAGTAGCTCGCGAGCAGTACTTC
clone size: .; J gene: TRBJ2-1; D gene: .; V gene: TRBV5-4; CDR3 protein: CASSLGGPPGNEQFF; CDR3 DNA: TGTGCCAGCAGCCTGGGGGGGCCTCCCGGGAATGAGCAGTTCTTC